This T cell receptor beta chain was sequenced during a study of T cells in tuberculosis. At the level of the study: T cells were selected with CD1B tetramers loaded with glucose monomycolate.

CDR3 length: 13 residues. Trimming pared 4 bases from V and 0 bases from J, leaving 5 bases between. The germline gives CDR1 SGHRS, CDR2 YFSETQ. Cells were sorted from thawed PBMC rested overnight and stained with GMM-loaded CD1B tetramer, viability dye and anti-CD3. CD1B tetramers were loaded with Rhodococcus equi-derived C32 glucose monomycolate. From each donor, about 92,000 tetramer-negative cells were sorted. Chain pairing is unknown; alpha and beta were sequenced separately. Clones were read by immunoSEQ multiplex PCR, and TCRdb kept only the in-frame ones, dropping some. The sample lists 88,000 or so clones, roughly 88% occurring once.

Sequencing was done on a sample of CD1b-GMM tetramer-negative cells sorted from PBMCs. The sequence derives from an adult woman with latent tuberculosis. J is TRBJ2-1 and V is TRBV5-1, with no clear D. Written as DNA, the CDR3 is TGCGCCAGCAGCACCGGCTCCTACAATGAGCAGTTCTTC. Translating gives CASSTGSYNEQFF.